This T cell receptor beta chain was recorded in a study of blood T cell repertoires in COVID-19. Recovery among Cohort 3 donors was established by two negative PCRs, clearance, or symptom resolution. The CDR3 runs 14 residues. J lost 6 bases, V lost 4 bases, and 3 bases had no gene match. Germline V gene data show CDR1 as SGHNT and CDR2 as YYREEE (reference sequence). Profiled with immunoSEQ multiplex PCR; TCRdb holds only in-frame clones, not every one. The table shows about 350,000 clones, with about 88% occurring only once. The TCR was taken from a woman in her thirties who had recovered from COVID-19. V and J are TRBV5-4 and TRBJ1-6; 8 positions agree with TRBD1. Sequencing input: PBMCs or T cells enriched from blood (not recorded which). The CDR3 bases are TGTGCCAGCAGCCTCGACAGGGGTAATTCACCCCTCCACTTT. Translating gives CASSLDRGNSPLHF.